This entry concerns a single TCR beta chain. The antigen remains unidentified. CDR1 and CDR2 from the germline V gene are PRHDT and FYEKMQ (reference sequence). V dropped 5 bases and J dropped 3; count of bases not matched to a gene: 3. The CDR3 length is 13 residues. The data derive from a study of cytomegalovirus exposure and HLA in healthy donors. Study-wide findings and caveats: No immune exposure information besides CMV serostatus was available. Association with HLA alleles at 0.05 false discovery rate was found for approximately 18,000 TCR beta sequences in a later analysis.

PCR involved 60 Vbeta and 13 Jbeta primers. Method: immunoSEQ multiplex PCR; TCRdb's copy keeps in-frame clones and lacks some. Among 110,000 or so clones listed, around 73% were seen once. The clonotype was recovered from a man aged 40-55 years in good health and CMV-seronegative. This chain connects TRBV13 to TRBJ1-2; 7 bases line up with TRBD1. Sample: PBMCs. CDR3 nucleotides: TGTGCCAGCAGCGATCAGGGGGACTATGGCTACACCTTC. Translation gives CASSDQGDYGYTF.